The next 28 T cell receptor beta chains were all read from a single sample in a study of T cells in Graves' hyperthyroidism and ophthalmopathy. The investigators amplified TCR beta CDR3 regions from RNA transcripts. HTBI primers drove first-round RT-PCR of the TCR CDR3. One entry per CDR3 protein, called by TCRdb with MiXCR from the multiplex PCR reads. The sample lists roughly 420,000 distinct CDR3 sequences, 15% to 17% seen once, with roughly 13% in the top ten. Source material: blood. The receptors here all came from a woman aged 18-30 years with Graves' hyperthyroidism.

This clonotype was counted many times. This chain connects TRBV28 to TRBJ1-1, with unresolved D. V dropped 3 bases and J dropped 6 bases, with 14 bases sitting between them. This CDR3 is 14 amino acids long. Germline lookup yields CDR1 MDHEN and CDR2 SYDVKM. The DNA for the CDR3 is TGTGCCAGCAGTTTTCTTCCGGATAGGGCTGAAGCTTTCTTT. It encodes CASSFLPDRAEAFF.

This clonotype occurred many times. This sequence joins TRBV9 and TRBJ1-4; D ambiguous. The CDR3 is 14 residues long. V was trimmed by 4 bases and J by 4 bases, leaving 11 bases between them. The V gene's germline CDR1 is SGDLS and CDR2 YYNGEE. Written as DNA, the CDR3 is TGTGCCAGCAGCTCCGGTATCTTTAATGAAAAACTGTTTTTT. Translated, it gives CASSSGIFNEKLFF.

This clonotype showed up just a few times. This chain links TRBV4-2 with TRBJ1-1; unclear D gene. The germline V gene encodes CDR1 LGHNA and CDR2 YNFKEQ. The V and J ends lost 4 bases and 0 bases respectively, with 9 bases between them. The CDR3 length is 14 residues. This CDR3 is CASSPEAMNTEAFF. The CDR3 DNA reads TGTGCCAGCAGCCCTGAGGCCATGAACACTGAAGCTTTCTTT.

With respect to this clonotype: A much larger clone differs from this one at a single base, so this may be a read error. The chain links TRBV20-1 to TRBJ2-1, with D perhaps matching TRBD2 (6 bases). This CDR3 is 15 amino acids long. V gave up 3 bases and J gave up 3 bases, with 15 bases separating them. Per germline, CDR1 DFQATT and CDR2 SNEGSKA (reference sequence). The CDR3 bases are TGCAGTGCTAGGCGGACTAACGGGAACTACAATGAGCAGTTCTTC. Its translation is CSARRTNGNYNEQFF.

The V and J genes are TRBV5-1 and TRBJ2-1, with 15 bases identical to TRBD2. This CDR3 comprises 17 residues. The trim removed 4 bases at V and 8 bases at J, leaving 10 bases unmatched. CDR1 is SGHRS, CDR2 YFSETQ, per germline. CDR3 residues: CASSPGLAGGSVDEQFF. The CDR3 bases are TGCGCCAGCAGCCCCGGACTAGCGGGGGGGTCAGTGGATGAGCAGTTCTTC.

V is TRBV7-9 and J is TRBJ2-4, with TRBD2 identical over 12 bases. Looked up from germline, CDR1 is SEHNR and CDR2 is FQNEAQ (reference sequence). There are 17 residues in the CDR3. With 9 bases clipped from V and 8 bases from J, the junction kept 17 bases outside the gene matches. CDR3 protein: CASRPWQTSGSIDIQYF. The CDR3 bases are TGTGCCAGTAGACCCTGGCAGACTAGCGGGAGCATCGACATTCAGTACTTC.

This clonotype was found many times. The chain employs TRBV2 and TRBJ2-7, with D uncertain. The CDR3 sequence is 13 residues long. The germline CDR1 and CDR2 sequences are SNHLY and FYNNEI. V was pared by 1 base and J by 3 bases, with 7 bases between. The CDR3 reads CASSEVVRYEQYF. CDR3 DNA sequence: TGTGCCAGCAGTGAAGTGGTTCGCTACGAGCAGTACTTC.

This clonotype was counted many times. This sequence joins TRBV20-1 and TRBJ2-5, with TRBD2 matching over 13 bases. V dropped 6 bases and J dropped 5; count of bases not matched to a gene: 6. Germline loops: CDR1 DFQATT, CDR2 SNEGSKA (reference sequence). This CDR3 has 14 amino acids. The CDR3 DNA reads TGCAGTGCCGGACTAGCGGGAGTGGTGGAGACCCAGTACTTC. This gives the protein CSAGLAGVVETQYF.

This rearrangement joins TRBV19 to TRBJ2-1; the D gene is possibly TRBD1 (6 bases). The CDR3 sequence is 16 residues long. CDR1 LNHDA and CDR2 SQIVND come from the germline V gene (reference sequence). The ends were cut back, 5 bases at V and 2 bases at J, with 16 bases in the middle. This chain's CDR3 is CASSAPRGLTYNEQFF. In DNA, the CDR3 is TGTGCCAGTAGTGCGCCCAGGGGCCTTACCTACAATGAGCAGTTCTTC.

This clonotype occurred many times. This rearrangement joins TRBV7-8 to TRBJ2-1, with D unresolved. Trimming pared 0 bases from V and 9 bases from J, leaving 24 bases between. The CDR3 is made up of 18 amino acids. Per germline, CDR1 SGHVS and CDR2 FQNEAQ. CDR3 sequence: CASSLAQNRLVERREQFF. The CDR3 nucleotides read TGTGCCAGCAGCTTAGCGCAGAACCGGTTGGTGGAGCGCCGTGAGCAGTTCTTC.

This chain joins TRBV19 and TRBJ1-3; D gene unclear. This CDR3 contains 11 residues. Germline V gene lookup returns CDR1 LNHDA and CDR2 SQIVND (reference sequence). CDR3: CAGSSGNTIYF. CDR3 DNA: TGTGCGGGGAGCTCTGGAAACACCATATATTTT.

This clonotype was found many times. V and J are TRBV29-1 and TRBJ2-5; 7 bases match TRBD2. The V segment lost 7 bases and the J segment 2 bases; nucleotides outside the gene matches: 13. From germline, CDR1 is SQVTM and CDR2 ANQGSEA. The CDR3 loop spans 15 amino acids. The CDR3 sequence is CSAPQSGSGQETQYF. CDR3 sequence (DNA): TGCAGCGCTCCCCAGAGTGGTAGCGGGCAAGAGACCCAGTACTTC.

This clonotype has a handful of counts. The gene calls are TRBV14 and TRBJ2-1; TRBD2 might be the D (6 bases). The CDR3 loop spans 15 amino acids. CDR1 and CDR2 from the germline V gene are SGHDN and FVKESK. Between the trimmed V and J ends, which lost 0 bases and 8 bases, there was a span of 14 bases. Here the CDR3 reads CASSQEGTLRHEQFF. The DNA of the CDR3 is TGTGCCAGCAGCCAAGAAGGGACTCTCCGCCATGAGCAGTTCTTC.

This clonotype has ten or more counts. The chain couples TRBV9 to TRBJ2-7; 10 nucleotides align to TRBD1. CDR3 length: 15 residues. Germline CDR1 reads SGDLS; CDR2 reads YYNGEE. The V gene end was trimmed by 4 bases and the J gene end by 2 bases; junction bases not matched to a gene: 6. DNA for the CDR3: TGTGCCAGCAGCACCGGGACAGGGGAAACCTACGAGCAGTACTTC. Its protein is CASSTGTGETYEQYF.

This sequence joins TRBV9 and TRBJ2-1; TRBD2 matches at 9 bases. Germline values: CDR1 SGDLS, CDR2 YYNGEE. This CDR3 has 16 amino acids. The J segment lost 0 bases and the V segment lost 4 bases, leaving 5 bases of the junction unmatched. CDR3 residues: CASSPRRGGSYNEQFF. In DNA form, the CDR3 reads TGTGCCAGCAGCCCGAGGCGGGGGGGCTCCTACAATGAGCAGTTCTTC.

About this clonotype itself: A single base separates this from a much larger clone, so it may be a read error. The rearrangement uses TRBV7-9 and TRBJ2-2; D call uncertain. The CDR3 is made up of 12 amino acids. The V gene's germline CDR1 is SEHNR and CDR2 FQNEAQ (reference sequence). CDR3 loop: CEVQMNTGELFF. The CDR3 DNA is TGTGAAGTCCAGATGAACACCGGGGAGCTGTTTTTT.

This clonotype was counted at least ten times. J is TRBJ2-7 and V is TRBV12-3 or TRBV12-4, with D perhaps given as TRBD1 or TRBD2 (7 bases each). The V gene lost 7 bases and the J gene lost 4 bases, with 17 bases spanning the gap. The CDR3 is made up of 14 amino acids. CDR3 protein: CASTQGEGRYEQYF. Written as DNA, the CDR3 is TGTGCCAGCACCCAGGGGGAGGGAAGGTACGAGCAGTACTTC.

This CDR3 reads CASSQGWGGLGNEQFF. CDR3 DNA sequence: TGCGCCAGCAGCCAAGGATGGGGGGGTCTGGGTAATGAGCAGTTCTTC. The rearrangement uses TRBV4-1 and TRBJ2-1; 7 bases fit TRBD2. The CDR3 loop spans 16 amino acids. The junction had 10 bases not matched to a gene; V was cut back by 1 base and J by 7 bases. The germline CDR1 and CDR2 sequences are MGHRA and YSYEKL.

This clonotype appeared a few times. The rearrangement joins TRBV27 to TRBJ2-7, with D unclear. Trimming took off 4 bases at V and 0 bases at J, with 4 bases between the two ends. Germline lookup yields CDR1 MNHEY and CDR2 SMNVEV (reference sequence). The CDR3 spans 12 residues. The CDR3 region is CASSSASYEQYF. CDR3 DNA: TGTGCCAGCAGTTCCGCCTCCTACGAGCAGTACTTC.

This clonotype occurred a few times. The chain links TRBV9 to TRBJ2-4, with D possibly matching TRBD1 (5 bases). The V end was cut by 4 bases, the J end by 7 bases, with 15 bases between. CDR1 and CDR2 from the germline V gene are SGDLS and YYNGEE. This CDR3 spans 14 amino acids. CDR3 in amino acids: CASSSGKGWNIQYF. For the CDR3, the DNA is TGTGCCAGCAGCTCAGGGAAAGGGTGGAACATTCAGTACTTC.

This clonotype was picked up a small number of times. V usage is TRBV15 and J usage is TRBJ1-6; TRBD1 matches 7 bases. With V trimmed by 5 bases and J by 9 bases, 7 bases remained unmatched. CDR1 and CDR2 from the germline V gene are LNHNV and YYDKDF (reference sequence). The CDR3 length is 14 residues. The CDR3 DNA reads as TGTGCCACCAGCCAAACGGGACAGCGTTCACCCCTCCACTTT. As protein: CATSQTGQRSPLHF.

The table lists this clonotype with many counts. The chain couples TRBV18 to TRBJ2-3; D gene uncertain. The CDR3 totals 15 residues. Trimming cost V 6 bases and J 4 bases, with 17 bases left between them. The germline CDR1 and CDR2 sequences are KGHSH and LQKENI. DNA for the CDR3: TGTGCCAGCTCGGAATCGATATCTGGCGCAGATACGCAGTATTTT. This sequence encodes CASSESISGADTQYF.

CDR3: CSARGVGGAWNSPLHF. CDR3 nucleotide sequence: TGCAGTGCCCGAGGTGTAGGAGGGGCGTGGAATTCACCCCTCCACTTT. J is TRBJ1-6 and V is TRBV20-1; maybe TRBD1 (5 bases). Trimming shortened V by 6 bases and J by 7 bases, and 22 bases separated the two germline ends. The CDR3 is 16 amino acids. Germline V lookup: CDR1 DFQATT, CDR2 SNEGSKA (reference sequence).

Ten or more counts support this clonotype. The V gene is TRBV20-1, the J gene TRBJ2-5; D not certain. The CDR3 runs 11 residues. Looked up from germline, CDR1 is DFQATT and CDR2 is SNEGSKA (reference sequence). V was cut by 4 bases and J by 2 bases, with 5 bases left in between. CDR3 in amino acids: CSATAQETQYF. The CDR3 DNA sequence: TGCAGTGCTACGGCTCAAGAGACCCAGTACTTC.

This clonotype has more than one count but fewer than ten. V is TRBV6-1 and J is TRBJ1-3; a possible D gene is TRBD1 (5 bases). Trimming left V 3 bases short and J 4 bases short, with 13 bases between. The CDR3 has 15 residues. Germline V gene lookup returns CDR1 MNHNS and CDR2 SASEGT. This chain's CDR3 is CASSDPGLRGNTIYF. The DNA of the CDR3 is TGTGCCAGCAGTGATCCAGGGCTGAGGGGAAACACCATATATTTT.

V usage is TRBV4-2 and J usage is TRBJ2-2; TRBD2 agrees at 7 bases. The germline V gene encodes CDR1 LGHNA and CDR2 YNFKEQ. The CDR3 sequence is 17 residues long. The trim removed 4 bases at V and 4 bases at J, leaving 12 bases unmatched. The CDR3 DNA sequence: TGTGCCAGCAGCCCCTTGGGCCTAGCGGATATCACCGGGGAGCTGTTTTTT. The encoded protein is CASSPLGLADITGELFF.

The V and J genes are TRBV6-1 and TRBJ1-1; D is unclear. V gave up 4 bases and J gave up 3 bases, with 12 bases separating them. Per germline, CDR1 MNHNS and CDR2 SASEGT. This CDR3 spans 14 amino acids. Here the CDR3 reads CASSGLMRYTEAFF. The CDR3 nucleotides read TGTGCCAGCAGTGGGCTTATGAGGTACACTGAAGCTTTCTTT.

This clonotype was observed at least ten times. J is TRBJ2-1 and V is TRBV28, with 8 bases matching TRBD1. In germline, CDR1 is MDHEN, CDR2 SYDVKM. V shed 8 bases, J shed 4 bases, and the junction held 7 bases outside the gene matches. The CDR3 is made up of 14 amino acids. The CDR3 spells CASHQGAGYNEQFF. The CDR3 nucleotides are TGTGCCAGCCACCAGGGGGCGGGATACAATGAGCAGTTCTTC.